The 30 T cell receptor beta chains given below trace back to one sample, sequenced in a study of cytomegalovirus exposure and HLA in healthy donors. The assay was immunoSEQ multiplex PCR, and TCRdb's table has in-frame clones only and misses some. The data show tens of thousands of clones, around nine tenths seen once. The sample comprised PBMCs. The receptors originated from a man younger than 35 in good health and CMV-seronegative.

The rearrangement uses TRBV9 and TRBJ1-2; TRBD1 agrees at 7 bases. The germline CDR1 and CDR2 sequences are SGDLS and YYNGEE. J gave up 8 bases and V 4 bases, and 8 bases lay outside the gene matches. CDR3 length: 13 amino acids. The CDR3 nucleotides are TGTGCCAGCAGCCCCGGACAGGCGGGCGGCTACACCTTC. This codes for CASSPGQAGGYTF.

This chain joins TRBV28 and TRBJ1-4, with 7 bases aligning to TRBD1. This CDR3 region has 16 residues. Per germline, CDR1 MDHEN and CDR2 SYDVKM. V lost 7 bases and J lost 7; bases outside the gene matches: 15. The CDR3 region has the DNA TGTGCCAGCACCTTTTTAGGGACAGTAGGGAGTGAAAAACTGTTTTTT. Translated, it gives CASTFLGTVGSEKLFF. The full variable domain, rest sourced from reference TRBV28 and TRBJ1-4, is DVKVTQSSRYLVKRTGEKVFLECVQDMDHENMFWYRQDPGLGLRLIYFSYDVKMKEKGDIPEGYSVSREKKERFSLILESASTNQTSMYLCASTFLGTVGSEKLFFGSGTQLSVL.

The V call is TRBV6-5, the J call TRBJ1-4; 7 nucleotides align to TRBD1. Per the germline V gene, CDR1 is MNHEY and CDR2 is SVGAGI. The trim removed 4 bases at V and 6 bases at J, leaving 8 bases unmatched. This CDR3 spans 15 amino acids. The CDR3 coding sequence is TGTGCCAGCAGTTCGCGGACAGGTCTTGATGAAAAACTGTTTTTT. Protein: CASSSRTGLDEKLFF.

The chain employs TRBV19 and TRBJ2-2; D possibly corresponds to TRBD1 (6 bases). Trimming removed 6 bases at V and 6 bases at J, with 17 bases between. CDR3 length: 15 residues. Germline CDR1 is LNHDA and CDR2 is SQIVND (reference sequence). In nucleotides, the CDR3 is TGTGCCAGTAGGGGCGGATCAGGGGAGTCCGGGGAGCTGTTTTTT. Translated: CASRGGSGESGELFF.

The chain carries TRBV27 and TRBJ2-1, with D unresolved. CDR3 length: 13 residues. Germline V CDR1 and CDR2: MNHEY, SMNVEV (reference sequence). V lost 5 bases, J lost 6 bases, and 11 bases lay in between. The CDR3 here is CASSLRVSNEQFF. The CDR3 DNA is TGTGCCAGCAGTCTCCGCGTATCCAATGAGCAGTTCTTC.

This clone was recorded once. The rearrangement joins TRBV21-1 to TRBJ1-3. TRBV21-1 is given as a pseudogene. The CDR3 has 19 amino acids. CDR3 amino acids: CASSSKTGGNRISGNTIYF. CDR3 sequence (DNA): TGTGCCAGCAGCTCCAAAACGGGGGGAAACCGAATCTCTGGAAACACCATATATTTT.

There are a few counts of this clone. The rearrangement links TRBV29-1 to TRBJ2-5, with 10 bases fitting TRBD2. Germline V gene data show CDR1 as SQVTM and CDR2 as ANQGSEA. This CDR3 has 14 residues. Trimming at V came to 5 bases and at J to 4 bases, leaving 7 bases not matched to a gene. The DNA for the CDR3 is TGCAGCGTTCTATTGAGCGGGAGGGGAGAGACCCAGTACTTC. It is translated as CSVLLSGRGETQYF.

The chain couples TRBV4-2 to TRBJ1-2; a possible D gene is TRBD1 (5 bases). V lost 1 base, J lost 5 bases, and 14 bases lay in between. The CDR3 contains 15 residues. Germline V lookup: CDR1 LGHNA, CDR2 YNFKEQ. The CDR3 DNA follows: TGTGCCAGCAGCCAAGGGGGGGGATTGACATATGGCTACACCTTC. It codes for CASSQGGGLTYGYTF.

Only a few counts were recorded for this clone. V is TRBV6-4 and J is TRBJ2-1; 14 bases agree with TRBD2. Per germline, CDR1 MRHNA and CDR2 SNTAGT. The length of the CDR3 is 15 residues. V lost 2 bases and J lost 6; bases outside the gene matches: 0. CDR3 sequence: CASSDGLAGGNEQFF. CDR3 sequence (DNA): TGTGCCAGCAGTGACGGACTAGCGGGAGGCAATGAGCAGTTCTTC.

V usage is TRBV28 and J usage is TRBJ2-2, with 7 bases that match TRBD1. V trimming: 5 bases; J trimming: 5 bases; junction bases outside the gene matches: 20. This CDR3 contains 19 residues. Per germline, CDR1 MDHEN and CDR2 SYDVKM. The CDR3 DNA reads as TGTGCCAGCAGTCCCATCCCCGGGACAGCTCAACTATCAACCGGGGAGCTGTTTTTT. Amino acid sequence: CASSPIPGTAQLSTGELFF. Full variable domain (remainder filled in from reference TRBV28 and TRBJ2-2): DVKVTQSSRYLVKRTGEKVFLECVQDMDHENMFWYRQDPGLGLRLIYFSYDVKMKEKGDIPEGYSVSREKKERFSLILESASTNQTSMYLCASSPIPGTAQLSTGELFFGEGSRLTVL.

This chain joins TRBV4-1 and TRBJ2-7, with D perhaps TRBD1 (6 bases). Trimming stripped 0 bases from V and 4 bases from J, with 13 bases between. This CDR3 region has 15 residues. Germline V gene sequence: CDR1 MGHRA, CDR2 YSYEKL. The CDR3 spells CASSQEWTALYEQYF. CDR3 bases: TGCGCCAGCAGCCAAGAGTGGACAGCCTTGTACGAGCAGTACTTC.

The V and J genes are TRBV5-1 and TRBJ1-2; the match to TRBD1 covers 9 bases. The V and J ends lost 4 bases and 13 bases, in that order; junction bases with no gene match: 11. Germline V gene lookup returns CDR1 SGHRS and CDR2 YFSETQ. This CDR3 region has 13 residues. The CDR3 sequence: CASSPMDRGSTTF. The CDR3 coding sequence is TGCGCCAGCAGCCCCATGGACAGGGGAAGTACCACCTTC.

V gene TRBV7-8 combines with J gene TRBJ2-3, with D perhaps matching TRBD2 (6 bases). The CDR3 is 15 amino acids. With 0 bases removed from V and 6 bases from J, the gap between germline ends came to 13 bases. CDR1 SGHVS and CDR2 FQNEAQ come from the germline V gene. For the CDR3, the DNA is TGTGCCAGCAGCTTAGCGCGCGGGATTGGTGATACGCAGTATTTT. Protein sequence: CASSLARGIGDTQYF.

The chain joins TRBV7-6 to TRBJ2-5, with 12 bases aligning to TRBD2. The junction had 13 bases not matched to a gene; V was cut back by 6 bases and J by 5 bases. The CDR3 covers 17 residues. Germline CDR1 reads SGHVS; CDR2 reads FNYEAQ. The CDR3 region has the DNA TGTGCCAGCAGTTCGGAGACTAGCGGGAGTTCGATGGAGACCCAGTACTTC. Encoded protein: CASSSETSGSSMETQYF.

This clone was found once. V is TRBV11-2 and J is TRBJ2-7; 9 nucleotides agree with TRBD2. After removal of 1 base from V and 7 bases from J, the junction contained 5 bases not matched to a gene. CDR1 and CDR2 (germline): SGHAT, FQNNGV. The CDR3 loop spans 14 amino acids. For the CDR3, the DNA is TGTGCCAGCAGCTTAGTAGCGGGAGATAGGGAGCAGTACTTC. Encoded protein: CASSLVAGDREQYF.

CDR3 residues: CATGGERYNEQFF. CDR3 nucleotide sequence: TGTGCCACTGGGGGGGAAAGGTACAATGAGCAGTTCTTC. J is TRBJ2-1 and V is TRBV28, with 7 bases identical to TRBD2. Germline-derived CDR1 and CDR2 are MDHEN and SYDVKM. Trimming took 10 bases from V and 4 from J; bases not matched to a gene: 7. CDR3 length: 13 residues.

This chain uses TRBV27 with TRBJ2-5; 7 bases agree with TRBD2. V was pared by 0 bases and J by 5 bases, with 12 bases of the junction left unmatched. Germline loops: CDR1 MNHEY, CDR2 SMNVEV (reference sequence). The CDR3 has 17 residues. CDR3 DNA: TGTGCCAGCAGTTTATCGTTGGAGGGAGGGCTAACGGAGACCCAGTACTTC. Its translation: CASSLSLEGGLTETQYF.

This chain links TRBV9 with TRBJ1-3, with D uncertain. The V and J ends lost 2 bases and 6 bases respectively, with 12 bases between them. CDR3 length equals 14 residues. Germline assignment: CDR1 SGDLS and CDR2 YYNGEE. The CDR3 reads CASSVGDHANTIYF. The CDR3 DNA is TGTGCCAGCAGCGTCGGAGACCACGCAAACACCATATATTTT.

The CDR3 here is CASSLRADSSGNTIYF. The DNA for the CDR3 is TGTGCCAGCAGTTTACGTGCGGACAGCTCTGGAAACACCATATATTTT. The chain recombines TRBV27 with TRBJ1-3; a possible D gene is TRBD1 (6 bases). The germline gives CDR1 MNHEY, CDR2 SMNVEV (reference sequence). This CDR3 spans 16 amino acids. The V gene lost 2 bases and the J gene lost 0 bases, with 11 bases spanning the gap.

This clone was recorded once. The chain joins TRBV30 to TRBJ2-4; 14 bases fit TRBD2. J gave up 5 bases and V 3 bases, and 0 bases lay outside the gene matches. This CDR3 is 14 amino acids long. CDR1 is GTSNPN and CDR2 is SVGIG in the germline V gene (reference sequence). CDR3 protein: CAWRGLAGENIQYF. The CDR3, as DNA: TGTGCCTGGAGGGGACTAGCGGGAGAAAACATTCAGTACTTC. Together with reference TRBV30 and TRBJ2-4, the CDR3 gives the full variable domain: SQTIHQWPATLVQPVGSPLSLECTVEGTSNPNLYWYRQAAGRGLQLLFYSVGIGQISSEVPQNLSASRPQDRQFILSSKKLLLSDSGFYLCAWRGLAGENIQYFGAGTRLSVL.

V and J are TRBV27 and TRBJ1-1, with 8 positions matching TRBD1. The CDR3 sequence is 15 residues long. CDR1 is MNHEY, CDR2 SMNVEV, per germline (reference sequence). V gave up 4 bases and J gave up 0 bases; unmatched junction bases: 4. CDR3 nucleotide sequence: TGTGCCAGCAGTTCCTCAGGGGGCCTGAACACTGAAGCTTTCTTT. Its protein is CASSSSGGLNTEAFF.

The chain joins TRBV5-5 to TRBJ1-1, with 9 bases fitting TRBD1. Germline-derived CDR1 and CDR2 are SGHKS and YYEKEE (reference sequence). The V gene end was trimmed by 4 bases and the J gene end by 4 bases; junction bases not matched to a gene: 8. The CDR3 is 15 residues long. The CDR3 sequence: CASSRGQGKGTEAFF. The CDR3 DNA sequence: TGTGCCAGCAGCCGGGGACAGGGTAAAGGCACTGAAGCTTTCTTT.

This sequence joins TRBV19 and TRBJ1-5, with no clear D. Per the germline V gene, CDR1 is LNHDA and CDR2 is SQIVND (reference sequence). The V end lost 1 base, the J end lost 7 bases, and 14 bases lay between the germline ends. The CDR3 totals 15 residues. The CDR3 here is CASSIGPGKGQPQHF. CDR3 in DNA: TGTGCCAGTAGTATAGGGCCCGGGAAAGGGCAGCCCCAGCATTTT.

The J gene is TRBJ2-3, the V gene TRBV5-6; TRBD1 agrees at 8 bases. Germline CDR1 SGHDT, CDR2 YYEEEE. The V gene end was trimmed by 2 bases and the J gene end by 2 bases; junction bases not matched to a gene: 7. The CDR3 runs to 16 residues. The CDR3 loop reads CASSLGQGWNTDTQYF. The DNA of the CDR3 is TGTGCCAGCAGCTTAGGACAGGGTTGGAACACAGATACGCAGTATTTT.

The CDR3 loop reads CASSQNGGYEQYF. Written as DNA, the CDR3 is TGCGCCAGCAGTCAAAACGGGGGTTACGAGCAGTACTTC. The chain uses TRBV4-1 and TRBJ2-7, with D maybe TRBD2 (6 bases). The V gene's germline CDR1 is MGHRA and CDR2 YSYEKL. This CDR3 is 13 amino acids long. Between the trimmed V and J ends, which lost 6 bases and 4 bases, there was a span of 13 bases.

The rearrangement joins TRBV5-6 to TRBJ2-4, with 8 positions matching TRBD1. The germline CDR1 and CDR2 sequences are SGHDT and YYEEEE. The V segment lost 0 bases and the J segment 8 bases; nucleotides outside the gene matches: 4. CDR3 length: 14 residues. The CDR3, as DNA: TGTGCCAGCAGCTTGGAAGGGACAGGCGACATTCAGTACTTC. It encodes CASSLEGTGDIQYF.

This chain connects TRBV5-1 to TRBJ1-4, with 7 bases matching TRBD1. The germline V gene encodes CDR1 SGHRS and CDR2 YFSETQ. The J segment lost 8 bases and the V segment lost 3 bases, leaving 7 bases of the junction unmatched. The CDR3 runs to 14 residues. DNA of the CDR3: TGCGCCAGCAGCTGGGGTGACAGGGCGGAAAAACTGTTTTTT. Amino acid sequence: CASSWGDRAEKLFF.

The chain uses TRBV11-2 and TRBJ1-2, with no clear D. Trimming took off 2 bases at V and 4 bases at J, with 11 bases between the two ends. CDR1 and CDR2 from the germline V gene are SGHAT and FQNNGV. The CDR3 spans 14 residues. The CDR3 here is CASSLTDQSYGYTF. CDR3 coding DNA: TGTGCCAGCAGCTTAACAGACCAAAGCTATGGCTACACCTTC.

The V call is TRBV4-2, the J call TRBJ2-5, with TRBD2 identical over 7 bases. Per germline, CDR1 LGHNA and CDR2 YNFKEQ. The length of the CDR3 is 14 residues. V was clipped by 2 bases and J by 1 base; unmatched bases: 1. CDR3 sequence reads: CASSQIAGQETQYF. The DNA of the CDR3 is TGTGCCAGCAGCCAAATAGCGGGCCAAGAGACCCAGTACTTC.

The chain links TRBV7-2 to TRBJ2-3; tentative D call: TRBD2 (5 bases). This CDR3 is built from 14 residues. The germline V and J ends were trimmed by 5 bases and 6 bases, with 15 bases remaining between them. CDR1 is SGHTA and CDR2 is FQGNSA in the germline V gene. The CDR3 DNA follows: TGTGCCAGCAGCGCCTCTCGGGGTTCCGATACGCAGTATTTT. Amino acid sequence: CASSASRGSDTQYF.